In its sample, the clone carrying this T cell receptor (beta chain) was seen once. Its antigen is unknown. Once extracted for a subset, genomic DNA was divided evenly among several immunoSEQ plates. Sequenced by immunoSEQ multiplex PCR; TCRdb stores in-frame clones only, minus some. The table includes roughly 2 million clones, 85% to 95% detected once. This entry belongs to a study of shared clonotypes between healthy human individuals. Study-level results: For naive CD4 cells, approximately 4.8% of clonotypes were shared across a few donors. The expectation was that sequencing depth would affect clonotype sharing among donors.

The authors divided CD4+ cells into CD45RA+ naive and CD45RA-negative memory subsets. CDR1 and CDR2 (germline): SNHLY, FYNNEI. The CDR3 runs to 16 residues. V was clipped by 5 bases and J by 4 bases, with 21 bases between them. This clonotype was obtained from a man aged 18 to 30 in good health. Sequenced: naive CD4+ T cells sorted from blood. Sample subset: CD45RA+ positively selected. The J gene is TRBJ2-7, the V gene TRBV2; possibly TRBD1 for D (7 bases). CDR3 sequence reads: CASSSVQGGRSYEQYF. CDR3 in DNA: TGTGCCAGCAGTTCAGTCCAGGGGGGCCGATCGTACGAGCAGTACTTC.